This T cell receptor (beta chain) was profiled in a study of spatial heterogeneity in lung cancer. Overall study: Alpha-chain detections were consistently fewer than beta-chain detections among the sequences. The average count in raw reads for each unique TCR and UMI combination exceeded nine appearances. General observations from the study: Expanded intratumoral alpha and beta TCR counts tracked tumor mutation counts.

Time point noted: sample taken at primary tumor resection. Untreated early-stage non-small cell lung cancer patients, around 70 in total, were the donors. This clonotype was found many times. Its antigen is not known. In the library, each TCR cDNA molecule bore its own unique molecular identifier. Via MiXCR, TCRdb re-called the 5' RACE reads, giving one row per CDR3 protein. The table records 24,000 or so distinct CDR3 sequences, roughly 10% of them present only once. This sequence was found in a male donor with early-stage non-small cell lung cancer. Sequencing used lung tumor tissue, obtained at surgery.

The CDR3 region has the DNA TGTGCCACTCTGGGCGGTTACGAGCAGTACTTC. Translated: CATLGGYEQYF. The rearrangement uses TRBV2 and TRBJ2-7; no reliable D call. The ends were cut back, 10 bases at V and 4 bases at J, with 11 bases in the middle. Germline CDR1 is SNHLY and CDR2 is FYNNEI. This CDR3 is built from 11 residues.